Shown below are 7 T cell receptor beta chains from a single sample sequenced in a study of blood T cell repertoires in COVID-19. This table comes from immunoSEQ multiplex PCR, and its TCRdb copy is limited to in-frame clones, with some not included. The table records 400,000 or so clones, roughly 88% of them present only once. Sequencing was performed on PBMCs or T cells enriched from blood (not recorded which). Receptors were obtained from a woman aged 40 to 50 with acute COVID-19.

The chain uses TRBV11-2 and TRBJ1-2; TRBD1 might be the D (6 bases). V shed 5 bases and J shed 4 bases, with 11 bases lying between them. This CDR3 is built from 13 residues. The germline gives CDR1 SGHAT, CDR2 FQNNGV. CDR3 residues: CASSARTVYGYTF. The CDR3 coding sequence is TGTGCCAGCAGCGCACGGACAGTCTATGGCTACACCTTC.

V is TRBV5-5 and J is TRBJ1-2; D might be TRBD1 (6 bases). Germline lookup yields CDR1 SGHKS and CDR2 YYEKEE (reference sequence). The V and J ends lost 4 bases and 7 bases respectively, with 14 bases between them. The CDR3 has 13 residues. For the CDR3, the DNA is TGTGCCAGCAGCCCGGACCAGGGGACTGGCTACACCTTC. This codes for CASSPDQGTGYTF.

DNA for the CDR3: TGTGCCAGCAGCGCAACAGGCTCCGGCGGGGGGACCCAGTACTTC. Its translation is CASSATGSGGGTQYF. The V and J genes are TRBV9 and TRBJ2-5; 7 bases align to TRBD2. Unmatched junction bases numbered 12, after V lost 3 bases and J lost 7 bases. Germline lookup yields CDR1 SGDLS and CDR2 YYNGEE. This CDR3 has 15 residues.

The genes are TRBV6-5 and TRBJ1-3, with D possibly matching TRBD1 (6 bases). Germline V gene lookup returns CDR1 MNHEY and CDR2 SVGAGI. The CDR3 has 16 residues. The V and J ends lost 0 bases and 0 bases respectively, with 9 bases between them. The CDR3 reads CASSYSGGSSGNTIYF. Written as DNA, the CDR3 is TGTGCCAGCAGTTACTCTGGGGGCAGCTCTGGAAACACCATATATTTT.

Turning to this clone: A read error may account for a junction end that differs from germline. The rearrangement joins TRBV3-1 (or the pseudogene TRBV3-2) to TRBJ1-6; D ambiguous. CDR1 LGHDT and CDR2 YNNKEL come from the germline V gene (reference sequence). The CDR3 loop spans 14 amino acids. CDR3 DNA: TGTGCCAGCAGCCCCTCCGGGAGAGCGTTCACCCTTCAATTT. It is translated as CASSPSGRAFTLQF.

The chain couples TRBV5-1 to TRBJ2-2; 11 bases fit TRBD2. Per germline, CDR1 SGHRS and CDR2 YFSETQ. The CDR3 is made up of 17 amino acids. The junction had 4 bases not matched to a gene; V was cut back by 1 base and J by 2 bases. For the CDR3, the DNA is TGCGCCAGCAGCTTGCTTAGCGGGGGGGCCAACACCGGGGAGCTGTTTTTT. Its translation: CASSLLSGGANTGELFF.

The V gene is TRBV10-3, the J gene TRBJ1-5; TRBD1 aligns across 7 bases. The germline V gene encodes CDR1 ENHRY and CDR2 SYGVKD. The CDR3 runs 14 residues. The trim removed 4 bases at V and 4 bases at J, leaving 4 bases unmatched. The CDR3 spells CAISAGDSNQPQHF. CDR3 nucleotides: TGTGCCATCAGTGCCGGGGACAGTAATCAGCCCCAGCATTTT.